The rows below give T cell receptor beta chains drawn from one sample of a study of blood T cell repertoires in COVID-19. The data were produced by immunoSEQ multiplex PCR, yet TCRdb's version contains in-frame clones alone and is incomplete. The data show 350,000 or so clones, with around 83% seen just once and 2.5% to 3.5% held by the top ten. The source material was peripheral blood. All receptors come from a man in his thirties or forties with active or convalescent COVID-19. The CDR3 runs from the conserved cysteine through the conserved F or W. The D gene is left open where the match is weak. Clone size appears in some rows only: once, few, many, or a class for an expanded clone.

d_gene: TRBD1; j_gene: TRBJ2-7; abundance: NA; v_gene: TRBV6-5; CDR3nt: TGTGCCAGCAGAGGACAGGGGACAGGCTCCTACGAGCAGTACTTC; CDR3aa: CASRGQGTGSYEQYF
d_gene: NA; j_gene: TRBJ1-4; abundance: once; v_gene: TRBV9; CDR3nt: TGTGCCAGCACCCCCGGGAGGGTCCCGCTAAATGAAAAACTGTTTTTT; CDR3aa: CASTPGRVPLNEKLFF
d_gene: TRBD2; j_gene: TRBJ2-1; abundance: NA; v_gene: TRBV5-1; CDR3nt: TGCGCCAGCAGCTTTAGCGGGAGGTATGGAAATGAGCAGTTCTTC; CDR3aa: CASSFSGRYGNEQFF
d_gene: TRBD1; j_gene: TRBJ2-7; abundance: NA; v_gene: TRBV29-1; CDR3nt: TGCAGCGTTGAGGGACAGAGATCTTACGAGCAGTACTTC; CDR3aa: CSVEGQRSYEQYF
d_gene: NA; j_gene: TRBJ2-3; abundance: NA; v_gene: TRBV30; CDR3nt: TGTGCCTGGAGCCCCGGGGGTACGCAGTATTTT; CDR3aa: CAWSPGGTQYF
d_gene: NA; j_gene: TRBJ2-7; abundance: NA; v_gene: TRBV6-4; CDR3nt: TGTGCCAGCAGCGAACCCATTCGGATTAGCCCGATTATCTACGAGCAGTACTTC; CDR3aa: CASSEPIRISPIIYEQYF
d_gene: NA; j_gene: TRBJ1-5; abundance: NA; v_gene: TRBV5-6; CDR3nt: TGTGCCAGCAGAAGGGGGGGTCAGCCCCAGCATTTT; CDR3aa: CASRRGGQPQHF
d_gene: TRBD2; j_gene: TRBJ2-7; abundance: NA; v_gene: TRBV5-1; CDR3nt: TGCGCCAGCAGCGAAGGACTAGGGGACGAGCAGTACTTC; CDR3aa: CASSEGLGDEQYF
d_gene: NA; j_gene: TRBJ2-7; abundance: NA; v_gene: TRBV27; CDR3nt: TGTGCCAGCAGTTTAACGGGGTTCAACGAGCAGTACTTC; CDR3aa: CASSLTGFNEQYF
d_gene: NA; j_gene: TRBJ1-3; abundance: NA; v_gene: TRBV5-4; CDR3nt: TGTGCCAGCAGCCTCCGAGGGTCAGTAGCTGGAAACACCATATATTTT; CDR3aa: CASSLRGSVAGNTIYF
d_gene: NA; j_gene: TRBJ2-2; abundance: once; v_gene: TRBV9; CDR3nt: TGTGCCAGCAGCGTGTACCGGAGGAACACCGGGGAGCTGTTTTTT; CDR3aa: CASSVYRRNTGELFF
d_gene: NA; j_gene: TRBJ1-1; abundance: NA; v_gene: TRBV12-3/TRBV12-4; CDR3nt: TGTGCCAGCAGGGCCATTGACAAACACCGGGCTTTCTTT; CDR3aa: CASRAIDKHRAFF
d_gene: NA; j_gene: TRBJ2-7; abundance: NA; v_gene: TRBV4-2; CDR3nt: TGTGCCAGCAGCCAAGATATGGCAGGGTCGGACTACGAGCAGTACTTC; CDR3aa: CASSQDMAGSDYEQYF
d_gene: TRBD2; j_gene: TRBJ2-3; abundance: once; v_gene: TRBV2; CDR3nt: TGTGCCAGCAGGGTATTAATAGCGGGATCCCAAGATACGCAGTATTTT; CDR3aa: CASRVLIAGSQDTQYF
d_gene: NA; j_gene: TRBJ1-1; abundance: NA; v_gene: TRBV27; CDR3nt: TGTGCCAGCAGTTTAAGATGGGGGCAAGGGAACACTGAAGCTTTCTTT; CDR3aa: CASSLRWGQGNTEAFF
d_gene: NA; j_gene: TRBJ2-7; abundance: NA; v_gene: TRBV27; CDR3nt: TGTGCCAGCAAGAGGGCCAGGGATCTGCGGGGCGGCGAGCAGTACTTC; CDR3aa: CASKRARDLRGGEQYF
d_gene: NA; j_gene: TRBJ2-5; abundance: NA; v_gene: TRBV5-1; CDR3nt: TGCGCCAGCAGCTCGGACATTTGGGAGACCCAGTACTTC; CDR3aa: CASSSDIWETQYF
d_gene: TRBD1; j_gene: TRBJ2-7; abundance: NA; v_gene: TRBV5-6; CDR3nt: TGTGCCAGCAGCCGGACAGGCTCCTACGAGCAGTACTTC; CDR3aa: CASSRTGSYEQYF
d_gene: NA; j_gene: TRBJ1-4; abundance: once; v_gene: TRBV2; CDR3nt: TGTGCCAGCACGGTCGAGGAAAAACTGTTTTTT; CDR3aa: CASTVEEKLFF
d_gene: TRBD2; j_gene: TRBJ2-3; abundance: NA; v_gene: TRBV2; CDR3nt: TGTGCCAGCAGCATGACTAGCGGGACAGATACGCAGTATTTT; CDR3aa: CASSMTSGTDTQYF
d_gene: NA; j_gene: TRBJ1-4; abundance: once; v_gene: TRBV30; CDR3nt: TGTGCCTGGTCCCGAGGGCGTGAAAAACTGTTTTTT; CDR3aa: CAWSRGREKLFF
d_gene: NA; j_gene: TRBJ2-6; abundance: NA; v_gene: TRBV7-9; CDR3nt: TGTGCCAGCAGCCAGAGGGCAGGGGCCTTCTCTGGGGCCAACGTCCTGACTTTC; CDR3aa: CASSQRAGAFSGANVLTF
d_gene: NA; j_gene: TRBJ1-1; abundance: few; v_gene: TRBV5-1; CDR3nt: TGCGCCAGCAGCCTGACCAGGGCGGACACTGAAGCTTTCTTT; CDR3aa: CASSLTRADTEAFF
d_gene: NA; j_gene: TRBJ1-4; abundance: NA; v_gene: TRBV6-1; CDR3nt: TGTGCCAGCAGTGAACAAATGGGACTTGGGGGTGAAAAACTGTTTTTT; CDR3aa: CASSEQMGLGGEKLFF
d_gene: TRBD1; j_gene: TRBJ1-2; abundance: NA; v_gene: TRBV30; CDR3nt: TGTGCCCTAGTCGGACGGGACAGGGGCTATGGCTACACCTTC; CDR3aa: CALVGRDRGYGYTF
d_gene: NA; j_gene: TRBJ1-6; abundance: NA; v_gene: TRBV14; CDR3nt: TGTGCCAGCAGCCAAAAGATCGGGGCGGGATCACCCCTCCACTTT; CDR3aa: CASSQKIGAGSPLHF
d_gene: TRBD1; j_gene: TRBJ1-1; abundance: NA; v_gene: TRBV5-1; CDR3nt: TGCGCCAGCAGCCCGGGCGACAGGGGGAGCCGGAACACTGAAGCTTTCTTT; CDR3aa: CASSPGDRGSRNTEAFF
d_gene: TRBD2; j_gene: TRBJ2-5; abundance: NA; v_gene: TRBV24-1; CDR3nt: TGTGCCACCAGTGATTGGACTAGCGGGGGATTGGAGACCCAGTACTTC; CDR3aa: CATSDWTSGGLETQYF
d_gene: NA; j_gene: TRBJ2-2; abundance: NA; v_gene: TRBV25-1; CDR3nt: TGTGCCAGTCGTAGGGGTACCGGGGAGCTGTTTTTT; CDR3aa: CASRRGTGELFF
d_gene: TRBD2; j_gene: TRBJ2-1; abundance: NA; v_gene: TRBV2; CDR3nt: TGTGCCAGCAGTCTTGCGGGGGGGTTGGATGAGCAGTTCTTC; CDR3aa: CASSLAGGLDEQFF
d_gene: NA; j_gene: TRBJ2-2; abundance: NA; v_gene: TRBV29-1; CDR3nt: TGCAGCGTGGGAGAGGAACTCTACACCGGGGAGCTGTTTTTT; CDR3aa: CSVGEELYTGELFF
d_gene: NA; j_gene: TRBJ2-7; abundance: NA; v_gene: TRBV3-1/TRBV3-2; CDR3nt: TGTGCCAGCAGCCAAGGGGCACTAGCAGTGAACGAGCAGTACTTC; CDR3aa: CASSQGALAVNEQYF
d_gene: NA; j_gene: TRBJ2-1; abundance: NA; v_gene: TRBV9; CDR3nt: TGTGCCAGCAGCCCCCGCCGGGGGTCAGATGAGCAGTTCTTC; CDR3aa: CASSPRRGSDEQFF
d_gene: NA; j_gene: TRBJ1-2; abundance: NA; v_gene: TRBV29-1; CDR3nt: TGCAGCGTTGAGTCCCGGGGTAACTATGGCTACACCTTC; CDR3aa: CSVESRGNYGYTF
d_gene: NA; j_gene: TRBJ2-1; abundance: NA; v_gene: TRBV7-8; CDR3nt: TGTGCCAGCAGCTTGCTATTCGGCCGGCGGTCCTACAATGAGCAGTTCTTC; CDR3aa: CASSLLFGRRSYNEQFF
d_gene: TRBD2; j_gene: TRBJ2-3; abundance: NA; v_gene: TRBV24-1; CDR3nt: TGTGCCACCAGTGAACCTCCTAGCGGGAGTGCCCCTAGCACAGATACGCAGTATTTT; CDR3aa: CATSEPPSGSAPSTDTQYF
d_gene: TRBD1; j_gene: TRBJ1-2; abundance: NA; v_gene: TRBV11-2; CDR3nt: TGTGCCAGCAGCTTCTCCGGGACAGCCTATGGCTACACCTTC; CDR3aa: CASSFSGTAYGYTF
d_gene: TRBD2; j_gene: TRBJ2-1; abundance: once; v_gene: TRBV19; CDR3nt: TGTGCCAGTAGCATAGCGGGAGGCATCTACAATGAGCAGTTCTTC; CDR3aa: CASSIAGGIYNEQFF
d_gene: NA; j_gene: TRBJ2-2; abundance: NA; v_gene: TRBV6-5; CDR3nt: TGTGCCAGCAATCGAGGCACCGGGGAGCTGTTTTTT; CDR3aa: CASNRGTGELFF
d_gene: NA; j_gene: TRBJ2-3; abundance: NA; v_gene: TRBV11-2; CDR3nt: TGTGCCAGCAGCTTAGTTGACAGCGCGTCCCTCACAGATACGCAGTATTTT; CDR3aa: CASSLVDSASLTDTQYF
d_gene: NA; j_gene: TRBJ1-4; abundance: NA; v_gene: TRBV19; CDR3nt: TGTGCCAGTAGTATGAGGTACCTCAATTCGGGGAATGAAAAACTGTTTTTT; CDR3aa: CASSMRYLNSGNEKLFF
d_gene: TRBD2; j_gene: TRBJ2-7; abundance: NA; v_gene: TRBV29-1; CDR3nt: TGCAGCGTTCCGACTAGCGGGAGCCTCTACGAGCAGTACTTC; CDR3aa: CSVPTSGSLYEQYF
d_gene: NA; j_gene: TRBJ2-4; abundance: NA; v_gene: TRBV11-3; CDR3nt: TGTGCCAGCAGCGGGGGGATCTTAGGGGAGTGGGCCAAAAACATTCAGTACTTC; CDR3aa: CASSGGILGEWAKNIQYF
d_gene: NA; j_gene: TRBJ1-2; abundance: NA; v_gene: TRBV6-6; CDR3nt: TGTGCCAGCAGTTACTCGATCAGGGAAAATGGCTACACCTTC; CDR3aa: CASSYSIRENGYTF
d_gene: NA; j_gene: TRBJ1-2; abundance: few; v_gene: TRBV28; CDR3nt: TGTGCCAGCAGTCTAAGTGAGGGCTATGGCTACACCTTC; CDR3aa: CASSLSEGYGYTF
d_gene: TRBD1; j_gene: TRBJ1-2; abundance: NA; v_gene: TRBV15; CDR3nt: TGTGCCACCAGGCCTAGACAGGGAGACGGCTACACCTTC; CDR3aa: CATRPRQGDGYTF
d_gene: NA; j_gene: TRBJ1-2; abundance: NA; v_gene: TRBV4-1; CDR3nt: TGCGCCAGCAGTGTCGCGGGGGTTGAGATCCCTAACTATGGCTACACCTTC; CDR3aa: CASSVAGVEIPNYGYTF
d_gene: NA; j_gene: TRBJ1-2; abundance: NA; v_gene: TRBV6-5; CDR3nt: TGTGCCAGCAGCCCGTCGCAGAACTATGGCTACACCTTC; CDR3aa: CASSPSQNYGYTF
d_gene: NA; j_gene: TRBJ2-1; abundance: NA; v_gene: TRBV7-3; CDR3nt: TGTGCCAGCAGCTTATCACCGGGGAGCAATGAGCAGTTCTTC; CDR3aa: CASSLSPGSNEQFF